One sample yielded the 10 T cell receptor beta chains listed below, sequenced in a study of T-cell reconstitution after alpha-beta-depleted transplantation in children (dated by TCRdb to about 2016). This specimen's treatment or condition label, per the study, means: allogeneic hematopoietic cell transplantation with graft depleted of TCRalphabeta T cells and CD19 B cells. Preparation of the library involved PCR. The sequencing machine was an Illumina HiSeq 2500. TCR library preparation used molecular barcoding, with unique molecular identifiers applied to normalize quantification of the TCRbeta repertoire. TCRdb applied fastp at Q25 and MiXCR to the public reads, then kept only in-frame beta chains. When rows share a CDR3 protein, they turn into one entry using the most common DNA and genes. This sample comprises around 600,000 distinct CDR3 sequences, roughly 23% of them detected only once. Together, the top ten hold 11% to 15% of the sample.

Specimen: PBMCs, mostly from graft donor cells, collected 360 days after TCRalphabeta/CD19-depleted stem cell transplant. These receptors all come from a boy in the first two years of life who had a stem cell transplant for acute myeloid leukemia, so the T cells may come from the graft donor.

The V and J genes are TRBV9 and TRBJ2-1; D gene unclear. CDR1 is SGDLS and CDR2 is YYNGEE in the germline V gene. The CDR3 is 12 amino acids. V shed 4 bases and J shed 7 bases, with 9 bases lying between them. The CDR3 sequence is CASSLPDNEQFF. CDR3 DNA: TGTGCCAGCAGCCTCCCGGATAATGAGCAGTTCTTC. The whole variable domain, remainder taken from reference TRBV9 and TRBJ2-1, is DSGVTQTPKHLITATGQRVTLRCSPRSGDLSVYWYQQSLDQGLQFLIQYYNGEERAKGNILERFSAQQFPDLHSELNLSSLELGDSALYFCASSLPDNEQFFGPGTRLTVL.

V usage is TRBV3-1 and J usage is TRBJ2-5, with TRBD1 matching 9 bases. V lost 0 bases to trimming and J lost 1 base; unmatched junction nucleotides: 6. Germline V gene sequence: CDR1 LGHDT, CDR2 YNNKEL (reference sequence). CDR3 length: 17 amino acids. Here the CDR3 DNA reads TGTGCCAGCAGCCAAGATCGGACAGGGGTTGGCCAAGAGACCCAGTACTTC. This gives the protein CASSQDRTGVGQETQYF.

This clonotype was recorded many times. The rearrangement uses TRBV4-3 and TRBJ1-4, with 8 positions matching TRBD1. The CDR3 runs to 17 residues. Germline V lookup: CDR1 LGHNA, CDR2 YSLEER. Germline trimming cut 4 bases from V and 8 bases from J; bases unmatched to any gene: 15. The CDR3 DNA follows: TGCGCCAGCAGCCTCCTGCCCTGGACAGGGACGGGCGAAAAACTGTTTTTT. It yields the protein CASSLLPWTGTGEKLFF.

The J gene is TRBJ2-7, the V gene TRBV7-2, with 13 bases fitting TRBD2. Germline loops: CDR1 SGHTA, CDR2 FQGNSA. J lost 0 bases, V lost 4 bases, and 3 bases had no gene match. This CDR3 has 16 amino acids. The CDR3 protein is CASSWTSGGTSYEQYF. The DNA for the CDR3 is TGTGCCAGCAGCTGGACTAGCGGGGGAACCTCCTACGAGCAGTACTTC. Drawing the rest from reference TRBV7-2 and TRBJ2-7, the complete variable domain is GAGVSQSPSNKVTEKGKDVELRCDPISGHTALYWYRQSLGQGLEFLIYFQGNSAPDKSGLPSDRFSAERTGGSVSTLTIQRTQQEDSAVYLCASSWTSGGTSYEQYFGPGTRLTVT.

The sample holds a few counts of this clonotype. The CDR3 coding sequence is TGTGCCAGCAGTTACCGGGTCTGGACGGAGTCTGAAGCTTTCTTT. The encoded protein is CASSYRVWTESEAFF. This chain links TRBV6-5 with TRBJ1-1; no reliable D call. Per the germline V gene, CDR1 is MNHEY and CDR2 is SVGAGI. The V gene lost 2 bases and the J gene lost 6 bases, with 16 bases spanning the gap. The CDR3 has 15 amino acids.

This clonotype came up many times. The rearrangement links TRBV29-1 to TRBJ2-1, with D possibly matching TRBD2 (5 bases). The V and J ends lost 4 bases and 9 bases respectively, with 7 bases between them. Germline loops: CDR1 SQVTM, CDR2 ANQGSEA. The CDR3 totals 10 residues. CDR3 residues: CSVAGGEQFF. As DNA, the CDR3 is TGCAGCGTTGCTGGAGGTGAGCAGTTCTTC.

The chain couples TRBV7-2 to TRBJ2-6; unclear D gene. The CDR3 runs 15 residues. Germline V gene data show CDR1 as SGHTA and CDR2 as FQGNSA. V lost 6 bases and J 2 bases, leaving 11 bases between the germline ends. The CDR3 bases are TGTGCCAGCAGATCTATAGTGACTGGGGCCAACGTCCTGACTTTC. This translates into CASRSIVTGANVLTF.

This clonotype was seen repeatedly, ten times or more. The DNA of the CDR3 is TGCGCCAGCAGCCAAGATCGATACAGGACCTCGCGCAGCGAGCAGTACTTC. It is translated as CASSQDRYRTSRSEQYF. V usage is TRBV4-3 and J usage is TRBJ2-7, with D maybe TRBD1 (5 bases). Germline lookup yields CDR1 LGHNA and CDR2 YSLEER. CDR3 length: 17 amino acids. V was shortened by 0 bases and J by 6 bases, with 21 bases between the two germline ends.

This chain uses TRBV18 with TRBJ1-5; no clear D gene. The CDR3 totals 15 residues. Germline CDR1 reads KGHSH; CDR2 reads LQKENI. The germline V and J ends were trimmed by 3 bases and 2 bases, with 11 bases remaining between them. CDR3 DNA: TGTGCCAGCTCACCTGAGGTCGAAGGCAATCAGCCCCAGCATTTT. It encodes CASSPEVEGNQPQHF.

This clonotype was counted a few times. The chain employs TRBV6-6 and TRBJ2-2, with D perhaps matching TRBD2 (5 bases). The ends were cut back, 10 bases at V and 2 bases at J, with 11 bases in the middle. CDR1 is MNHNY and CDR2 is SVGAGI in the germline V gene (reference sequence). The CDR3 consists of 13 residues. The CDR3, as DNA: TGTGCCACCGACCTAGCAAACACCGGGGAGCTGTTTTTT. Amino acid sequence: CATDLANTGELFF.